Listed below are T cell receptor beta chains from one sample, sequenced in a study of tumor-infiltrating lymphocytes in primary liver carcinoma. TCRdb re-called the multiplex PCR reads through MiXCR, storing one row per CDR3 protein. Of fewer than 250,000 distinct CDR3 sequences listed, around 81% were seen once; the top ten hold around a sixth. Material for sequencing was tumor tissue from primary liver carcinoma. The receptors come from a man in his forties with primary liver carcinoma and hepatitis B virus infection. The CDR3 runs from the conserved cysteine through the conserved F or W. Each record gives: J gene, clone size, V gene, D gene, CDR3 protein, CDR3 DNA. The D gene is left open where the match is weak. Part of the rows lack a size; the others show once, few, many or a class for expanded clones.

j_gene: TRBJ2-7; abundance: .; v_gene: TRBV28; d_gene: .; CDR3aa: CASSSPPGTRLTYEQYF; CDR3nt: TGTGCCAGCAGTTCCCCACCTGGGACAAGGCTTACCTACGAGCAGTACTTC
j_gene: TRBJ1-2; abundance: many; v_gene: TRBV6-6; d_gene: TRBD1; CDR3aa: CATAWGTGASYTF; CDR3nt: TGTGCCACCGCCTGGGGGACAGGGGCAAGCTACACCTTC
j_gene: TRBJ2-1; abundance: .; v_gene: TRBV14; d_gene: .; CDR3aa: CDSSPRTVLGYNEKFF; CDR3nt: TGTGACAGCAGCCCTAGGACAGTGTTGGGGTACAATGAGAAGTTCTTC
j_gene: TRBJ2-7; abundance: many; v_gene: TRBV7-9; d_gene: TRBD1; CDR3aa: CASSPDRGGEQYF; CDR3nt: TGTGCCAGCAGCCCGGACAGGGGAGGCGAGCAGTACTTC
j_gene: TRBJ2-3; abundance: .; v_gene: TRBV11-2; d_gene: .; CDR3aa: CASILDPQGGYTDTQYF; CDR3nt: TGCGCCAGCATCTTAGATCCCCAGGGGGGCTACACGGATACGCAGTATTTT
j_gene: TRBJ2-7; abundance: .; v_gene: TRBV12-3/TRBV12-4; d_gene: .; CDR3aa: CTSSSRTAHYNEHYF; CDR3nt: TGTACCAGCAGTTCCCGGACAGCCCACTACAACGAGCACTACTTC
j_gene: TRBJ2-2; abundance: .; v_gene: TRBV29-1; d_gene: TRBD2; CDR3aa: CSVETGTSGITGELFF; CDR3nt: TGCAGCGTTGAAACCGGGACTAGTGGGATAACCGGGGAACTGTTTTTT
j_gene: TRBJ1-2; abundance: .; v_gene: TRBV7-2; d_gene: .; CDR3aa: CVSSSKSGHFYGYTF; CDR3nt: TGTGTCAGTAGCTCCAAGTCGGGACATTTCTATGGCTACACCTTC
j_gene: TRBJ2-6; abundance: .; v_gene: TRBV6-1; d_gene: .; CDR3aa: CASRVFQDRGRSGANVLTF; CDR3nt: TGTGCCAGCAGGGTCTTTCAGGATAGGGGCCGCTCTGGGGCCAACGTCCTGACTTTC
j_gene: TRBJ2-1; abundance: .; v_gene: TRBV4-1; d_gene: .; CDR3aa: CASIQEGTAGRKQFF; CDR3nt: TGCGCCAGCATCCAAGAAGGGACCGCAGGCCGGAAGCAGTTCTTC
j_gene: TRBJ2-2; abundance: .; v_gene: TRBV12-3/TRBV12-4; d_gene: .; CDR3aa: CASSPRLRTNTGELLF; CDR3nt: TGTGCCAGCAGTCCCCGGCTGCGGACGAACACCGGGGAGCTGCTTTTT
j_gene: TRBJ2-7; abundance: once; v_gene: TRBV6-2/TRBV6-3; d_gene: TRBD1; CDR3aa: CASGLGTASYYEQYF; CDR3nt: TGTGCCAGCGGCCTCGGGACAGCATCCTACTACGAGCAGTACTTC
j_gene: TRBJ2-5; abundance: .; v_gene: TRBV7-2; d_gene: .; CDR3aa: CASSFGGETQYF; CDR3nt: TGTGCCAGCAGCTTTGGGGGAGAGACCCAGTACTTC
j_gene: TRBJ2-1; abundance: once; v_gene: TRBV12-3/TRBV12-4; d_gene: .; CDR3aa: CASSLPLLAGTYNEQFF; CDR3nt: TGTGCCAGCAGTCTCCCCTTACTAGCAGGTACCTACAATGAGCAGTTCTTC